What follows are 25 T cell receptor beta chains derived from one specimen sequenced in a study of shared clonotypes between healthy human individuals. Repertoires were generated with immunoSEQ multiplex PCR, while TCRdb's copy carries only in-frame clones and drops some. The sample shows 400,000 or so clones, roughly 96% of them seen only once. The specimen sequenced was memory CD8+ T cells sorted from blood. Subset meaning: CD45RO+ cells pooled with CCR7-negative TemRA cells. These receptors all stem from a young man in good health.

This chain joins TRBV11-2 and TRBJ2-1, with no clear D. Trimming shortened V by 6 bases and J by 5 bases, and 17 bases separated the two germline ends. The CDR3 is made up of 15 amino acids. In germline, CDR1 is SGHAT, CDR2 FQNNGV. CDR3 DNA sequence: TGTGCCAGCAGACCCATCAGAGGTAGAGACAATGAGCAGTTCTTC. This sequence encodes CASRPIRGRDNEQFF.

The chain couples TRBV21-1 to TRBJ1-2. TRBV21-1 is classified as a pseudogene. The CDR3 has 12 residues. DNA for the CDR3: TGTGCCAGCAGCAAACAAGGGTCTGGCTACACCTTC. This sequence encodes CASSKQGSGYTF.

The CDR3 sequence is CASTRQNSPLHF. CDR3 coding DNA: TGTGCCAGCACTCGACAGAATTCACCCCTCCACTTT. The chain links TRBV2 to TRBJ1-6; D possibly corresponds to TRBD1 (5 bases). This CDR3 has 12 residues. Deletions cut 7 bases from V and 7 bases from J, with 8 bases between. Germline lookup yields CDR1 SNHLY and CDR2 FYNNEI.

The V gene is TRBV30, the J gene TRBJ2-3; D not resolved. This CDR3 is 14 amino acids long. Germline CDR1 and CDR2: GTSNPN and SVGIG (reference sequence). V was pared by 0 bases and J by 2 bases, with 9 bases between. CDR3 nucleotide sequence: TGTGCCTGGAGTGTTCCGATTTACACAGATACGCAGTATTTT. Translation gives CAWSVPIYTDTQYF.

The V call is TRBV2, the J call TRBJ2-2, with TRBD2 identical over 7 bases. V shed 2 bases, J shed 3 bases, and the junction held 6 bases outside the gene matches. The CDR3 extends over 16 amino acids. Germline-derived CDR1 and CDR2 are SNHLY and FYNNEI. For the CDR3, the DNA is TGTGCCAGCAGTGAAAGGGTAGGGAGGGACACCGGGGAGCTGTTTTTT. Translation: CASSERVGRDTGELFF.

The CDR3 nucleotides read TGCAGCGTTCCGGGTTACGAGCAGTACTTC. Amino acids: CSVPGYEQYF. The J gene is TRBJ2-7, the V gene TRBV29-1; D unresolved. The V and J ends lost 5 bases and 4 bases respectively, with 6 bases between them. The V gene's germline CDR1 is SQVTM and CDR2 ANQGSEA. The CDR3 runs 10 residues.

The chain recombines TRBV6-5 with TRBJ2-1; 7 nucleotides align to TRBD2. The CDR3 has 15 residues. Germline trimming cut 1 base from V and 8 bases from J; bases unmatched to any gene: 8. Germline CDR1 reads MNHEY; CDR2 reads SVGAGI. The CDR3 sequence: CASSYLSGGGYEQFF. The CDR3 bases are TGTGCCAGCAGTTACTTGTCGGGAGGAGGCTATGAGCAGTTCTTC.

The chain has TRBV18 and TRBJ1-4; D not resolved. This CDR3 region has 14 residues. Trimming took off 5 bases at V and 0 bases at J, with 7 bases between the two ends. The germline gives CDR1 KGHSH, CDR2 LQKENI. The CDR3 protein is CASSTDSTNEKLFF. DNA for the CDR3: TGTGCCAGCTCAACGGATTCAACTAATGAAAAACTGTTTTTT.

J is TRBJ2-1 and V is TRBV9, with 10 bases matching TRBD2. CDR1 and CDR2 from the germline V gene are SGDLS and YYNGEE. The V gene end was trimmed by 1 base and the J gene end by 9 bases; junction bases not matched to a gene: 1. CDR3 length: 13 residues. For the CDR3, the DNA is TGTGCCAGCAGCGTAAGCGGGAGGGTTGAGCAGTTCTTC. This gives the protein CASSVSGRVEQFF. The whole variable domain, remainder taken from reference TRBV9 and TRBJ2-1, is DSGVTQTPKHLITATGQRVTLRCSPRSGDLSVYWYQQSLDQGLQFLIQYYNGEERAKGNILERFSAQQFPDLHSELNLSSLELGDSALYFCASSVSGRVEQFFGPGTRLTVL.

This sequence joins TRBV5-5 and TRBJ2-5, with 11 bases fitting TRBD1. CDR3 length equals 16 residues. Germline CDR1 and CDR2: SGHKS and YYEKEE (reference sequence). Trimming removed 4 bases from V and 2 bases from J; junction bases left unmatched: 7. The DNA of the CDR3 is TGTGCCAGCAGCACCGGGACAGGGGGGCCGCAAGAGACCCAGTACTTC. Translating gives CASSTGTGGPQETQYF.

This sequence joins TRBV28 and TRBJ1-1; the D gene is possibly TRBD1 (5 bases). There are 14 residues in the CDR3. Germline V gene lookup returns CDR1 MDHEN and CDR2 SYDVKM. The V and J ends lost 3 bases and 0 bases respectively, with 8 bases between them. The CDR3 is CASSFWGMNTEAFF. CDR3 coding DNA: TGTGCCAGCAGTTTTTGGGGGATGAACACTGAAGCTTTCTTT.

The chain is built from TRBV19 and TRBJ2-1; 9 bases align to TRBD2. The V gene's germline CDR1 is LNHDA and CDR2 SQIVND (reference sequence). The trim removed 8 bases at V and 10 bases at J, leaving 3 bases unmatched. This CDR3 region has 11 residues. CDR3 amino acids: CASVGTSEQFF. The DNA for the CDR3 is TGTGCCAGTGTCGGGACTAGCGAGCAGTTCTTC.

The rearrangement uses TRBV10-1 and TRBJ2-5; 9 nucleotides match TRBD1. V shed 6 bases, J shed 5 bases, and the junction held 10 bases outside the gene matches. CDR3 size: 15 residues. Germline V CDR1 and CDR2: WNHNN, SYGVQD (reference sequence). CDR3 in DNA: TGCGCCAGCAGCGATAGACAGGGGGGTCGGGAGACCCAGTACTTC. Translated: CASSDRQGGRETQYF.

Here the CDR3 reads CASSSYPDSFSYEQYF. For the CDR3, the DNA is TGCGCCAGCAGCTCCTATCCTGACAGTTTCTCCTACGAGCAGTACTTC. The V call is TRBV5-1, the J call TRBJ2-7, with TRBD1 as a possible D gene (5 bases). The CDR3 covers 16 residues. Germline assignment: CDR1 SGHRS and CDR2 YFSETQ. The V and J ends lost 3 bases and 0 bases respectively, with 16 bases between them.

This rearrangement joins TRBV6-5 to TRBJ2-2, with 8 bases fitting TRBD1. In germline, CDR1 is MNHEY, CDR2 SVGAGI. This CDR3 contains 15 residues. Trimming at V came to 4 bases and at J to 1 base, leaving 2 bases not matched to a gene. In DNA form, the CDR3 reads TGTGCCAGCAGTTTGGGGACAGGGAACACCGGGGAGCTGTTTTTT. Translation gives CASSLGTGNTGELFF.

V gene TRBV28 combines with J gene TRBJ2-3; TRBD2 matches at 9 bases. From germline, CDR1 is MDHEN and CDR2 SYDVKM. After removal of 1 base from V and 6 bases from J, the junction contained 8 bases not matched to a gene. The CDR3 has 16 amino acids. The CDR3 loop reads CASSLSGREGADTQYF. The CDR3 coding sequence is TGTGCCAGCAGTTTATCAGGGCGGGAGGGGGCCGATACGCAGTATTTT.

The chain couples TRBV19 to TRBJ2-2, with 9 nucleotides matching TRBD2. This CDR3 region has 18 residues. After removal of 0 bases from V and 10 bases from J, the junction contained 15 bases not matched to a gene. The germline V gene has CDR1 LNHDA and CDR2 SQIVND (reference sequence). In nucleotides, the CDR3 is TGTGCCAGTAGTATAGATTGGGGGCTAGCGGGATTTTTCGAGGAGCTGTTTTTT. It codes for CASSIDWGLAGFFEELFF.

The chain combines TRBV5-6 with TRBJ2-6; D remains ambiguous. The CDR3 runs 15 residues. In germline, CDR1 is SGHDT, CDR2 YYEEEE. Trimming shortened V by 4 bases and J by 0 bases, and 8 bases separated the two germline ends. CDR3 loop: CASSAYSSGANVLTF. The CDR3 DNA is TGTGCCAGCAGCGCCTACAGCTCTGGGGCCAACGTCCTGACTTTC.

The V gene is TRBV5-4, the J gene TRBJ1-2; TRBD1 matches at 8 bases. The CDR3 is made up of 12 amino acids. Germline V CDR1 and CDR2: SGHNT, YYREEE (reference sequence). The J segment lost 4 bases and the V segment lost 6 bases, leaving 2 bases of the junction unmatched. The CDR3 here is CASMQGAYGYTF. CDR3 sequence (DNA): TGTGCCAGCATGCAGGGGGCCTATGGCTACACCTTC.

The gene calls are TRBV5-1 and TRBJ1-2; maybe TRBD1 (6 bases). Germline CDR1 and CDR2: SGHRS and YFSETQ. V was cut by 3 bases and J by 3 bases, with 24 bases left in between. CDR3 length: 18 amino acids. In DNA form, the CDR3 reads TGCGCCAGCAGCTCGGGGGCGGCCCCGGGCCAACCCTACTATGGCTACACCTTC. Encoded protein: CASSSGAAPGQPYYGYTF.

This chain links TRBV19 with TRBJ2-3; D gene uncertain. Germline assignment: CDR1 LNHDA and CDR2 SQIVND (reference sequence). The length of the CDR3 is 14 residues. V gave up 6 bases and J gave up 2 bases, with 12 bases separating them. The CDR3 sequence: CASRSHLITDTQYF. DNA for the CDR3: TGTGCCAGTAGATCCCATTTAATCACAGATACGCAGTATTTT.

Note on this clone: The same CDR3 is also encoded by other DNA sequences in this sample. The chain recombines TRBV19 with TRBJ2-1, with 9 bases fitting TRBD2. CDR1 and CDR2 from the germline V gene are LNHDA and SQIVND (reference sequence). The junction had 1 base not matched to a gene; V was cut back by 4 bases and J by 0 bases. This CDR3 has 15 residues. CDR3 DNA sequence: TGTGCCAGTAGTAGAGCGGGAGGCTCCTACAATGAGCAGTTCTTC. Residues: CASSRAGGSYNEQFF.

The rearrangement links TRBV25-1 to TRBJ2-2; D not resolved. The CDR3 has 15 residues. Germline V CDR1 and CDR2: MGHDK, SYGVNS. Trimming pared 6 bases from V and 3 bases from J, leaving 14 bases between. The chain's CDR3 is CASSRVGLDTGELFF. For the CDR3, the DNA is TGTGCCAGCAGCAGAGTCGGGCTAGACACCGGGGAGCTGTTTTTT.

This rearrangement joins TRBV29-1 to TRBJ2-2, with D possibly being TRBD1 or TRBD2 (5 bases each). This CDR3 region has 12 residues. Trimming cost V 3 bases and J 7 bases, with 9 bases left between them. Germline CDR1 reads SQVTM; CDR2 reads ANQGSEA. The CDR3 sequence is CSVERGRGELFF. The CDR3 DNA sequence: TGCAGCGTTGAGAGGGGCCGCGGGGAGCTGTTTTTT.

The V gene is TRBV4-1, the J gene TRBJ2-4; D is possibly TRBD1 (5 bases). CDR3 length equals 17 residues. Germline CDR1 is MGHRA and CDR2 is YSYEKL. The ends were cut back, 3 bases at V and 0 bases at J, with 15 bases in the middle. CDR3 bases: TGCGCCAGCAGCCAGGGCTTCGACAGACTAGCCAAAAACATTCAGTACTTC. Its translation is CASSQGFDRLAKNIQYF.